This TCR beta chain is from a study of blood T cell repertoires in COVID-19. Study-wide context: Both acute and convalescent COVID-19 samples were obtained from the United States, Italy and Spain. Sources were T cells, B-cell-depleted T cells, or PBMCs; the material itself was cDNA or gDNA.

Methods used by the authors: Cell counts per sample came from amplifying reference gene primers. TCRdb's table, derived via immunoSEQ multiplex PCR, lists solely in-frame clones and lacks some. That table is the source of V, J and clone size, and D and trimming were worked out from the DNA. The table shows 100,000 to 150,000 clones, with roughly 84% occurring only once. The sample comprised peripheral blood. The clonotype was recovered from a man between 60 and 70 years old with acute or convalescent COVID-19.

CDR3 sequence reads: CASSDAGIGTDTQYF. The CDR3 nucleotides read TGTGCCAGCAGTGATGCAGGGATCGGCACAGATACGCAGTATTTT. The chain recombines TRBV6-4 with TRBJ2-3; a weak D match, TRBD1 (5 bases). With 3 bases removed from V and 1 base from J, the gap between germline ends came to 11 bases. The CDR3 is 15 amino acids. The germline V gene has CDR1 MRHNA and CDR2 SNTAGT.